The present T cell receptor beta chain was sequenced within a study of immune reconstitution after stem cell transplant in scleroderma. CDR1 is SEHNR and CDR2 is FQNEAQ in the germline V gene (reference sequence). V lost 2 bases, J lost 4 bases, and 5 bases lay in between. The CDR3 loop spans 12 amino acids. In TCRdb, the RT-PCR reads were re-called with MiXCR into one record per CDR3 protein. The table lists just over 3,500 distinct CDR3 sequences, 6.3% of them singletons. This clonotype is classed as medium-sized. This receptor was identified in a female donor with systemic sclerosis. The V gene is TRBV7-9, the J gene TRBJ1-1; D gene ambiguous. Collection of the sample occurred before or after autologous hematopoietic stem cell transplantation (not recorded which). CDR3 sequence: CASSLKGTEAFF. The CDR3 DNA is TGTGCCAGCAGCTTAAAGGGCACTGAAGCTTTCTTT.